Described below is a single T cell receptor (beta chain) sequence and its context. The antigen remains undetermined. This sample is drawn from a study of T cells in Graves' hyperthyroidism and ophthalmopathy. The study, taken as a whole, reports: Blood samples included most of the expanded thyroid clonotypes exceeding 0.001. A 13 V-J signature model discriminated ophthalmopathy versus stable hyperthyroidism.

Those patients with uncontrolled infection, other autoimmune disease, pregnancy or lactation were excluded. TCR beta CDR3 sequences were amplified from RNA transcripts. HTBI primers drove first-round RT-PCR of the TCR CDR3. Each CDR3 protein gets one entry after TCRdb re-called the multiplex PCR reads with MiXCR. The profile shows 600,000 or so distinct CDR3 sequences, 46% of them singletons. The CDR3 covers 16 residues. V lost 4 bases and J 3 bases, leaving 16 bases between the germline ends. Germline-derived CDR1 and CDR2 are SGHVS and FQNEAQ. The chain couples TRBV7-8 to TRBJ1-3; D perhaps matches TRBD1 (5 bases). Sequencing was performed on peripheral blood or thyroid tissue (not recorded which). The TCR was taken from a woman between 18 and 29 years old with Graves' hyperthyroidism. CDR3 in amino acids: CASSSKLGGVGNTIYF. The CDR3 DNA sequence: TGTGCCAGCAGCTCCAAGCTGGGAGGGGTTGGAAACACCATATATTTT.